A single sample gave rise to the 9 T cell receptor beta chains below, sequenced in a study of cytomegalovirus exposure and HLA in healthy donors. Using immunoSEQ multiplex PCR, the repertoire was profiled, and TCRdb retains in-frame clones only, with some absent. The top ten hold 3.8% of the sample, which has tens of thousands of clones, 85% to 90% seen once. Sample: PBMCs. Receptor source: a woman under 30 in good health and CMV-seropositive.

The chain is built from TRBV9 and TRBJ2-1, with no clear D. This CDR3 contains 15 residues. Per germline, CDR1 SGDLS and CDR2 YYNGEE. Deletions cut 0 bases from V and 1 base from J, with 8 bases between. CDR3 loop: CASSVEPSSYNEQFF. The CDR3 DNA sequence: TGTGCCAGCAGCGTAGAGCCTAGTTCCTACAATGAGCAGTTCTTC.

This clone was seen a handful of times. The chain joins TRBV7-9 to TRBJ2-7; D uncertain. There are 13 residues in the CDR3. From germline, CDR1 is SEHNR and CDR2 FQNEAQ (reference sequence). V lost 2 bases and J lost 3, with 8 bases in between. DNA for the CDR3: TGTGCCAGCAGCTTATCCCCCCGCTACGAGCAGTACTTC. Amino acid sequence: CASSLSPRYEQYF.

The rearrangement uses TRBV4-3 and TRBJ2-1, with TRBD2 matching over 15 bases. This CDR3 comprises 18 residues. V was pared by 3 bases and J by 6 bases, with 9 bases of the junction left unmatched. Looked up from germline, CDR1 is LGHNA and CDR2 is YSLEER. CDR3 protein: CASSHHTGLAGGLNEQFF. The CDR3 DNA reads TGCGCCAGCAGCCATCACACGGGACTAGCGGGGGGCCTCAATGAGCAGTTCTTC.

The CDR3 protein is CASSAGIAAYNDEQFF. For the CDR3, the DNA is TGTGCCAGCAGCGCAGGAATAGCGGCATACAACGATGAGCAGTTCTTC. The rearrangement links TRBV5-6 to TRBJ2-1, with TRBD2 as a possible D gene (6 bases). This CDR3 has 16 residues. V shed 4 bases and J shed 8 bases, with 22 bases lying between them. Germline loops: CDR1 SGHDT, CDR2 YYEEEE.

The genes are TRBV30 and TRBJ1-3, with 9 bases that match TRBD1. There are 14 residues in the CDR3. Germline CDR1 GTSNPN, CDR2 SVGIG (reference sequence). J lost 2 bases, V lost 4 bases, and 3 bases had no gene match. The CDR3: CAWTTGGPGNTIYF. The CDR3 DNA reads TGTGCCTGGACAACAGGGGGCCCTGGAAACACCATATATTTT.

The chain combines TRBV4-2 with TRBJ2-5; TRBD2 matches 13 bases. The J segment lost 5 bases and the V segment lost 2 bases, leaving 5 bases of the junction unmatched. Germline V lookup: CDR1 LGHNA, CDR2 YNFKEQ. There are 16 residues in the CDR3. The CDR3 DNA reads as TGTGCCAGCAGCCAAAGGACTAGCGGGAGTCCGGAGACCCAGTACTTC. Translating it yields CASSQRTSGSPETQYF.

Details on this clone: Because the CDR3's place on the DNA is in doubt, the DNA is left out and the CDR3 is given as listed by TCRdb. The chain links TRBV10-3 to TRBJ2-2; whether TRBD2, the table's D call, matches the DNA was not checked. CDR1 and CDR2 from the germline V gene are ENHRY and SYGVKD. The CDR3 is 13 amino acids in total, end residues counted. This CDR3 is CAISSSGTGELFF.

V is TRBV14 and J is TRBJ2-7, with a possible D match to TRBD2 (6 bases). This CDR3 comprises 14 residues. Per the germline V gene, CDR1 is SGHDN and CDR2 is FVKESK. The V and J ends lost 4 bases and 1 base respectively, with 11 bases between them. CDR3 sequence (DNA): TGTGCCAGCAGCCCCCCGGGACTTTCCTACGAGCAGTACTTC. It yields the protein CASSPPGLSYEQYF.

The DNA of the CDR3 is TGTGCCGGCACAGGGGATGGGGCCAACGTCCTGACTTTC. Translation gives CAGTGDGANVLTF. The chain recombines TRBV2 with TRBJ2-6; TRBD1 matches at 7 bases. Germline trimming cut 11 bases from V and 3 bases from J; bases unmatched to any gene: 4. Germline V gene sequence: CDR1 SNHLY, CDR2 FYNNEI. The CDR3 has 13 residues.